The TCR beta chain described here comes from a study of blood T cell repertoires in COVID-19. Germline V gives CDR1 LNHDA, CDR2 SQIVND (reference sequence). Trimming took 4 bases from V and 3 from J; bases not matched to a gene: 8. The CDR3 contains 15 residues. Original methodology: Cell counts per sample came from amplifying reference gene primers. The repertoire was sequenced with immunoSEQ multiplex PCR; TCRdb's copy has only in-frame clones and lacks some. The DNA was the basis for D and trimming; V, J and clone size are from that table. The sample holds 200,000 to 300,000 clones, 65% to 90% seen once.

Sequencing was carried out using peripheral blood. The gene calls are TRBV19 and TRBJ1-1; 7 nucleotides agree with TRBD1. This clonotype originated in a man between 25 and 39 years old with active or convalescent COVID-19. The DNA of the CDR3 is TGTGCCAGTAGTACCGTACAGGGGCAGGACACTGAAGCTTTCTTT. This translates into CASSTVQGQDTEAFF.